Listed below are T cell receptor beta chains from one sample, sequenced in a study of shared clonotypes between healthy human individuals. The protocol was immunoSEQ multiplex PCR, while the TCRdb copy is restricted to in-frame clones and leaves out a portion. This table has more than 500,000 clones, around 96% appearing once. The sequenced material came from naive CD4+ T cells sorted from blood. The receptor source for this set is a woman under 40 in good health. Each CDR3 is given with its conserved first and last residue. Each record gives: J gene, V gene, D gene, CDR3 DNA, CDR3 protein. D genes are given only for firm matches.

TRBJ2-2 | TRBV9 | TRBD2 | TGTGCCAGCAGCGTAACCAGCGGGAGGGCCACCGGGGAGCTGTTTTTT | CASSVTSGRATGELFF
TRBJ2-7 | TRBV18 | NA | TGTGCCAGCTCACAAACAGGGTCCCTGATCTACGAGCAGTACTTC | CASSQTGSLIYEQYF
TRBJ1-2 | TRBV4-1 | TRBD1 | TGCGCCAGCAGCCAAGAGGGACAGGCTAACTATGGCTACACCTTC | CASSQEGQANYGYTF
TRBJ2-1 | TRBV7-9 | TRBD2 | TGTGCCAGCAGCTTAATGAGGACTAGCGGGTCCTCCTACAATGAGCAGTTCTTC | CASSLMRTSGSSYNEQFF
TRBJ2-7 | TRBV7-2 | NA | TGTGCCAGCAGCTTATCTGGGCCCTACGAGCAGTACTTC | CASSLSGPYEQYF
TRBJ2-5 | TRBV27 | NA | TGTGCCAGCAGCCAGTCCCTCCGAGGGACGGAGACCCAGTACTTC | CASSQSLRGTETQYF
TRBJ2-5 | TRBV6-5 | NA | TGTGCCAGCAGAACACAGGGTCGAGAGACCCAGTACTTC | CASRTQGRETQYF
TRBJ2-5 | TRBV7-2 | NA | TGTGCCAGCAGCTTAGATGGGTCGGATCGGGGGTACTTC | CASSLDGSDRGYF
TRBJ1-2 | TRBV15 | TRBD1 | TGTGCCACCAGCAGCTGGACAGGGCTCGGGTATGGCTACACCTTC | CATSSWTGLGYGYTF
TRBJ1-4 | TRBV10-3 | TRBD1 | TGTGCCATCAGTGGAACCGGGACAGGGGCTGAAAAACTGTTTTTT | CAISGTGTGAEKLFF
TRBJ2-7 | TRBV6-1 | TRBD1 | TGTGCCAGCAGTCCCCGGGACAGCCTTTGGGAGCAGTACTTC | CASSPRDSLWEQYF
TRBJ2-7 | TRBV7-6 | TRBD2 | TGTGCCAGCAGCTTAGGTGGGACTAGCGGGTTGTACGAGCAGTACTTC | CASSLGGTSGLYEQYF
TRBJ1-2 | TRBV9 | TRBD1 | TGTGCCAGCAGCCCGGGGGACAGTCGGGACTATGGCTACACCTTC | CASSPGDSRDYGYTF
TRBJ2-7 | TRBV28 | NA | TGTGCCAGCAGGAAAACAGGACGACACCACTACGAGCAGTACTTC | CASRKTGRHHYEQYF